The rows below give T cell receptor beta chains drawn from one sample of a study of blood T cell repertoires in COVID-19. Assay: immunoSEQ multiplex PCR; the TCRdb copy retains only in-frame clones and omits some. The data hold some 220,000 clones, with roughly 84% observed a single time. Source material: peripheral blood. All receptors come from a woman aged 55-70 years who had recovered from COVID-19. Both conserved end residues are part of each CDR3. The D gene is left open where the match is weak. Some rows mark clone size as missing; the rest say once, few, many or name a class of expanded clone.

d_gene: .; v_gene: TRBV19; j_gene: TRBJ1-1; abundance: .; CDR3nt: TGTGCCAGCGAGAGACGACGGACTGGGTTTGACACTGAAGCTTTCTTT; CDR3aa: CASERRRTGFDTEAFF
d_gene: TRBD2; v_gene: TRBV7-9; j_gene: TRBJ2-7; abundance: once; CDR3nt: TGTGCCAGCAGCCTCGGGGGGACTTCCTACTACGAGCAGTACTTC; CDR3aa: CASSLGGTSYYEQYF
d_gene: TRBD2; v_gene: TRBV2; j_gene: TRBJ2-2; abundance: .; CDR3nt: TGTGCCAGCAGCCTCGCGGCTAGCGGGGTAACCACCGGGGAGCTGTTTTTT; CDR3aa: CASSLAASGVTTGELFF
d_gene: TRBD2; v_gene: TRBV9; j_gene: TRBJ2-2; abundance: .; CDR3nt: TGTGCCAGCAGCGTAGAGCGGGGGACTAGCGGGTCCTCGAACACCGGGGAGCTGTTTTTT; CDR3aa: CASSVERGTSGSSNTGELFF
d_gene: TRBD1; v_gene: TRBV2; j_gene: TRBJ2-3; abundance: .; CDR3nt: TGTGCCAGCAGTGTGCACTCCAGACTCGACAGGGGAGAGTTAGATACGCAGTATTTT; CDR3aa: CASSVHSRLDRGELDTQYF
d_gene: TRBD2; v_gene: TRBV5-1; j_gene: TRBJ2-1; abundance: .; CDR3nt: TGCGCCAGCAGCTCGTTCGCGGGGGGCGGGGTTGAGCAGTTCTTC; CDR3aa: CASSSFAGGGVEQFF
d_gene: TRBD1; v_gene: TRBV7-8; j_gene: TRBJ1-2; abundance: .; CDR3nt: TGTGCCAGCAGCTTACGAGGGGGCAGGGGCTACACCTTC; CDR3aa: CASSLRGGRGYTF
d_gene: TRBD2; v_gene: TRBV18; j_gene: TRBJ2-3; abundance: .; CDR3nt: TGTGCCAGCTCACCGCCGGGACTAGCGGGCGCAGATACGCAGTATTTT; CDR3aa: CASSPPGLAGADTQYF
d_gene: TRBD1; v_gene: TRBV4-1; j_gene: TRBJ1-1; abundance: .; CDR3nt: TGCGCCAGCAGCCAAGGCCTACAGGGGGCTTTACGTACTGAAGCTTTCTTT; CDR3aa: CASSQGLQGALRTEAFF
d_gene: TRBD1; v_gene: TRBV10-1; j_gene: TRBJ2-7; abundance: .; CDR3nt: TGCGCCAGCAGCCGGACAGGTAGCTACGAGCAGTACTTC; CDR3aa: CASSRTGSYEQYF
d_gene: TRBD1; v_gene: TRBV5-1; j_gene: TRBJ1-1; abundance: .; CDR3nt: TGCGCCAGCAGCCTGGGACAGATGAACACTGAAGCTTTCTTT; CDR3aa: CASSLGQMNTEAFF
d_gene: TRBD1; v_gene: TRBV13; j_gene: TRBJ1-2; abundance: .; CDR3nt: TGTGCCAGCAGCTCCGGGACAGGGGGCGCCGGCTACACCTTC; CDR3aa: CASSSGTGGAGYTF
d_gene: .; v_gene: TRBV30; j_gene: TRBJ1-6; abundance: once; CDR3nt: TGTGCCTGGGGTAGGGGGGGCGCGAATTCACCCCTCCACTTT; CDR3aa: CAWGRGGANSPLHF
d_gene: .; v_gene: TRBV7-2; j_gene: TRBJ2-1; abundance: .; CDR3nt: TGTGCCAGCAGCCCGGTGGCGGGGGCTTTCAATGAGCAGTTCTTC; CDR3aa: CASSPVAGAFNEQFF
d_gene: TRBD1; v_gene: TRBV18; j_gene: TRBJ2-7; abundance: .; CDR3nt: TGTGCCAGCTCACCCCCGGACAGGGAACTTATCTCCTACGAGCAGTACTTC; CDR3aa: CASSPPDRELISYEQYF
d_gene: .; v_gene: TRBV6-5; j_gene: TRBJ1-2; abundance: .; CDR3nt: TGTGCCAGCAGTTTACTAGGGCTGGGGGCAAACTATGGCTACACCTTC; CDR3aa: CASSLLGLGANYGYTF
d_gene: TRBD1; v_gene: TRBV7-9; j_gene: TRBJ2-3; abundance: .; CDR3nt: TGTGCCAGCAGCCTAGGGGACAGGCGGGCAGATACGCAGTATTTT; CDR3aa: CASSLGDRRADTQYF
d_gene: .; v_gene: TRBV7-8; j_gene: TRBJ2-5; abundance: .; CDR3nt: TGTGCCAGCAGCTCCCGGGAGCTCCGAGCGGAGACCCAGTACTTC; CDR3aa: CASSSRELRAETQYF
d_gene: .; v_gene: TRBV15; j_gene: TRBJ1-4; abundance: .; CDR3nt: TGTGCCACCAGCAGAGACCTCCCTGAAAAACTGTTTTTT; CDR3aa: CATSRDLPEKLFF
d_gene: TRBD1; v_gene: TRBV5-1; j_gene: TRBJ2-7; abundance: few; CDR3nt: TGCGCCAGCAGCCGCGGACAGGGAGGTTTGGACGAGCAGTACTTC; CDR3aa: CASSRGQGGLDEQYF
d_gene: TRBD2; v_gene: TRBV30; j_gene: TRBJ2-1; abundance: .; CDR3nt: TGTGCCTGGAGTCGGACTAGCGGGGGCCTTCGGCGCGATGAGCAGTTCTTC; CDR3aa: CAWSRTSGGLRRDEQFF
d_gene: .; v_gene: TRBV5-1; j_gene: TRBJ2-2; abundance: .; CDR3nt: TGCGCCAGCGGCAAAACGGGGAACACCGGGGAGCTGTTTTTT; CDR3aa: CASGKTGNTGELFF
d_gene: TRBD2; v_gene: TRBV2; j_gene: TRBJ2-1; abundance: .; CDR3nt: TGTGCCAGCAGACGGACTAGCGGAGCCCTAGCCTACAATGAGCAGTTCTTC; CDR3aa: CASRRTSGALAYNEQFF
d_gene: TRBD1; v_gene: TRBV6-5; j_gene: TRBJ2-3; abundance: .; CDR3nt: TGTGCCAGCAGTAAGGGACAGAGCACAGATACGCAGTATTTT; CDR3aa: CASSKGQSTDTQYF
d_gene: TRBD2; v_gene: TRBV7-2; j_gene: TRBJ2-1; abundance: .; CDR3nt: TGTGCCAGCAGCTTAACCCCCCGGGGACTAGCAAGGGAGCAGTTCTTC; CDR3aa: CASSLTPRGLAREQFF
d_gene: .; v_gene: TRBV5-1; j_gene: TRBJ2-7; abundance: .; CDR3nt: TGCGCCAGCAGCCCCGACAGCTCCTACGAGCAGTACTTC; CDR3aa: CASSPDSSYEQYF
d_gene: .; v_gene: TRBV19; j_gene: TRBJ1-4; abundance: .; CDR3nt: TGTGCCAGTAATGCGTGGGGCAGGGGTGAAAAACTGTTTTTT; CDR3aa: CASNAWGRGEKLFF
d_gene: TRBD1; v_gene: TRBV5-1; j_gene: TRBJ1-6; abundance: few; CDR3nt: TGCGCCAGCAGCTTGGTTGGGACAGCAAGCTCCTATAATTCACCCCTCCACTTT; CDR3aa: CASSLVGTASSYNSPLHF
d_gene: TRBD1; v_gene: TRBV7-9; j_gene: TRBJ2-3; abundance: .; CDR3nt: TGTGCCAGCAGCCCAGGGGACAGAACTGGAACAGATACGCAGTATTTT; CDR3aa: CASSPGDRTGTDTQYF
d_gene: .; v_gene: TRBV4-1; j_gene: TRBJ1-1; abundance: .; CDR3nt: TGCGCCAGCAGCCTGCGGGCGGGCGACACTGAAGCTTTCTTT; CDR3aa: CASSLRAGDTEAFF
d_gene: TRBD1; v_gene: TRBV5-1; j_gene: TRBJ2-7; abundance: .; CDR3nt: TGCGCCAGCAGCACAGGGGATTTGACCTACGAGCAGTACTTC; CDR3aa: CASSTGDLTYEQYF
d_gene: TRBD1; v_gene: TRBV2; j_gene: TRBJ1-5; abundance: .; CDR3nt: TGTGCCAGCAGTGAAGCGCTTGGGACAGGGCTCACAGGCAATCAGCCCCAGCATTTT; CDR3aa: CASSEALGTGLTGNQPQHF
d_gene: .; v_gene: TRBV2; j_gene: TRBJ1-5; abundance: .; CDR3nt: TGTGCCAGCAGTGCGGGGAACAATCAGCCCCAGCATTTT; CDR3aa: CASSAGNNQPQHF
d_gene: TRBD2; v_gene: TRBV2; j_gene: TRBJ2-1; abundance: .; CDR3nt: TGTGCCAGCAGGCGGGGGAGCTCCTACAATGAGCAGTTCTTC; CDR3aa: CASRRGSSYNEQFF
d_gene: TRBD2; v_gene: TRBV5-6; j_gene: TRBJ2-1; abundance: .; CDR3nt: TGTGCCAGCAGCTTGGCCCTAGCGGGGGGGCGGTTTTGGATCTTC; CDR3aa: CASSLALAGGRFWIF
d_gene: TRBD1; v_gene: TRBV6-5; j_gene: TRBJ2-1; abundance: .; CDR3nt: TGTGCCAGCAACCCCGACAGGGCGAACTACAATGAGCAGTTCTTC; CDR3aa: CASNPDRANYNEQFF
d_gene: TRBD2; v_gene: TRBV27; j_gene: TRBJ2-3; abundance: .; CDR3nt: TGTGCCAGCAGTTTATTAGGCGGAGGTACTAGCGGGAGCACAGATACGCAGTATTTT; CDR3aa: CASSLLGGGTSGSTDTQYF
d_gene: TRBD2; v_gene: TRBV9; j_gene: TRBJ2-1; abundance: once; CDR3nt: TGTGCCAGCAGCCCGGGGACACTAGCGGGACGCCACAATGAGCAGTTCTTC; CDR3aa: CASSPGTLAGRHNEQFF
d_gene: .; v_gene: TRBV29-1; j_gene: TRBJ2-5; abundance: .; CDR3nt: TGCAGCGTTCGGGGGACGGGTGCGGGGACCCAGTACTTC; CDR3aa: CSVRGTGAGTQYF
d_gene: .; v_gene: TRBV6-5; j_gene: TRBJ1-6; abundance: .; CDR3nt: TGTGCCAGCAGTTCTAGGACACGTAATTCACCCCTCCACTTT; CDR3aa: CASSSRTRNSPLHF
d_gene: .; v_gene: TRBV6-1; j_gene: TRBJ1-1; abundance: .; CDR3nt: TGTGCCAGCAGTGAAGCGCTTCGACAGAACACTGAAGCTTTCTTT; CDR3aa: CASSEALRQNTEAFF
d_gene: TRBD1; v_gene: TRBV18; j_gene: TRBJ1-3; abundance: .; CDR3nt: TGTGCCAGCTCCTACCAGACAGGGACTGGAAACACCATATATTTT; CDR3aa: CASSYQTGTGNTIYF